The following is a T cell receptor (beta chain) sequence with its context. Libraries were prepared by immunoSEQ multiplex PCR; TCRdb keeps only in-frame clonotypes and omits some of them. Among approximately 220,000 clones listed, roughly 84% were seen once. The CDR3 is 16 residues long. From germline, CDR1 is SGHAT and CDR2 FQNNGV. Trimming left V 1 base short and J 1 base short, with 11 bases between. The data were taken from a study of blood T cell repertoires in COVID-19. This clonotype was sampled from a woman aged 40-49 years who had recovered from COVID-19. The chain carries TRBV11-2 and TRBJ1-3; D is unclear. The sequenced sample consisted of PBMCs or T cells enriched from blood (not recorded which). The CDR3 protein is CASSLGRGRSGNTIYF. The CDR3 bases are TGTGCCAGCAGCTTAGGACGGGGAAGATCTGGAAACACCATATATTTT.